A single sample gave rise to the 14 T cell receptor beta chains below, sequenced in a study of identical twins (dated by TCRdb to 2016 to 2018). The library came from 5' RACE. For sequencing, an Illumina HiSeq 2000 was employed. TCRdb passed the public sequencing reads through fastp at Q25 and MiXCR, retaining productive beta sequences. Rows with a matching CDR3 protein are joined into one entry that keeps the most common DNA and genes. In all, the sample holds 500,000 or so distinct CDR3 sequences, and less than 25% of those were seen once. The ten biggest clones cover 0.75% to 0.95% of the sample. These data also formed part of another study, on T cells expressing NK-cell markers.

Specimen: CD4+ T cells sorted from blood. These receptor sequences come from a woman younger than 35 in good health.

The gene calls are TRBV2 and TRBJ2-1; D not certain. Per germline, CDR1 SNHLY and CDR2 FYNNEI. The CDR3 spans 15 residues. V lost 8 bases and J lost 0, with 14 bases in between. CDR3 nucleotide sequence: TGTGCCAGCGGCCGGGCCCCAAGCTCCTACAATGAGCAGTTCTTC. Translating it yields CASGRAPSSYNEQFF.

The DNA of the CDR3 is TGCAGTGCTCCCGGGACAGGGAGTATTGGGTATGGCTACACCTTC. Residues: CSAPGTGSIGYGYTF. V usage is TRBV20-1 and J usage is TRBJ1-2, with 9 bases fitting TRBD1. Germline V gene data show CDR1 as DFQATT and CDR2 as SNEGSKA (reference sequence). CDR3 length: 15 residues. Trimming at V came to 5 bases and at J to 5 bases, leaving 12 bases not matched to a gene.

This rearrangement joins TRBV20-1 to TRBJ2-1, with 10 nucleotides matching TRBD1. The germline V gene encodes CDR1 DFQATT and CDR2 SNEGSKA (reference sequence). Losses at the gene ends were 0 bases for V and 5 bases for J; bases not matched to a gene: 10. The CDR3 extends over 17 amino acids. CDR3 region: CSARDTRRQGAHNEQFF. CDR3 nucleotides: TGCAGTGCTAGAGATACTAGGAGACAGGGGGCCCACAATGAGCAGTTCTTC.

This clonotype was seen at least ten times. J is TRBJ1-1 and V is TRBV9, with 8 bases that match TRBD1. The junction had 7 bases not matched to a gene; V was cut back by 4 bases and J by 5 bases. This CDR3 spans 14 amino acids. Germline assignment: CDR1 SGDLS and CDR2 YYNGEE. CDR3: CASSLSGQGTEAFF. The CDR3 region has the DNA TGTGCCAGCAGCCTCAGCGGACAGGGAACTGAAGCTTTCTTT. Variable domain in full (rest from reference TRBV9 and TRBJ1-1): DSGVTQTPKHLITATGQRVTLRCSPRSGDLSVYWYQQSLDQGLQFLIQYYNGEERAKGNILERFSAQQFPDLHSELNLSSLELGDSALYFCASSLSGQGTEAFFGQGTRLTVV.

The table lists this clonotype with a count of one. DNA for the CDR3: TGCAGTGCTACTACTAGCGGGGGCATGGCGGATACGCAGTATTTT. Protein product: CSATTSGGMADTQYF. The rearrangement links TRBV20-1 to TRBJ2-3, with 11 bases that match TRBD2. Per the germline V gene, CDR1 is DFQATT and CDR2 is SNEGSKA (reference sequence). After removal of 4 bases from V and 6 bases from J, the junction contained 9 bases not matched to a gene. This CDR3 has 15 amino acids.

This clonotype was counted a few times. V gene TRBV13 combines with J gene TRBJ2-2; tentative D call: TRBD1 (6 bases). The CDR3 contains 17 residues. Trimming removed 1 base from V and 2 bases from J, with 14 bases in between. Germline V gene sequence: CDR1 PRHDT, CDR2 FYEKMQ (reference sequence). The chain's CDR3 is CASSLDGRTVNTGELFF. The CDR3 DNA is TGTGCCAGCAGCTTAGACGGCAGGACAGTAAACACCGGGGAGCTGTTTTTT.

This clonotype was observed a handful of times. The chain employs TRBV5-4 and TRBJ1-1; a weak D match, TRBD1 (5 bases). The CDR3 totals 16 residues. Trimming stripped 3 bases from V and 0 bases from J, with 15 bases between. The V gene's germline CDR1 is SGHNT and CDR2 YYREEE (reference sequence). CDR3 residues: CASSSTSGTVNTEAFF. CDR3 coding DNA: TGTGCCAGCAGCTCCACATCCGGGACGGTGAACACTGAAGCTTTCTTT.

V is TRBV2 and J is TRBJ2-7; a possible D gene is TRBD2 (6 bases). The CDR3 covers 15 residues. Trimming took 4 bases from V and 0 from J, leaving 13 bases between them. Germline loops: CDR1 SNHLY, CDR2 FYNNEI. CDR3 loop: CASSVEASDSYEQYF. CDR3 DNA sequence: TGTGCCAGCAGTGTTGAGGCTAGCGACTCCTACGAGCAGTACTTC.

The chain employs TRBV5-8 and TRBJ2-1; 10 bases agree with TRBD2. With V trimmed by 3 bases and J by 3 bases, 9 bases remained unmatched. Germline loops: CDR1 SGHTS, CDR2 YDEGEE. The CDR3 is made up of 17 amino acids. DNA of the CDR3: TGTGCCAGCAGCTGGTATCAGTCTAGCGGGGGCTACAATGAGCAGTTCTTC. Translating gives CASSWYQSSGGYNEQFF.

The V gene is TRBV20-1, the J gene TRBJ2-3, with D perhaps TRBD2 (7 bases). Trimming pared 1 base from V and 2 bases from J, leaving 10 bases between. Germline assignment: CDR1 DFQATT and CDR2 SNEGSKA (reference sequence). The CDR3 totals 14 residues. The CDR3 reads CSARVRGPTDTQYF. CDR3 DNA sequence: TGCAGTGCTAGAGTGCGGGGGCCCACAGATACGCAGTATTTT.

This clonotype was seen more than once but under ten times. CDR3 DNA sequence: TGTGCCAGCAGCTTGTTCCGTAAAGAGACCCAGTACTTC. The encoded protein is CASSLFRKETQYF. The chain carries TRBV5-6 and TRBJ2-5; D is uncertain. The CDR3 consists of 13 residues. Germline lookup yields CDR1 SGHDT and CDR2 YYEEEE. Trimming cost V 1 base and J 3 bases, with 7 bases left between them.

This clonotype occurred a few times. This chain connects TRBV12-3 or TRBV12-4 to TRBJ2-1, with TRBD2 identical over 9 bases. V trimming: 3 bases; J trimming: 6 bases; junction bases outside the gene matches: 3. The CDR3 has 14 amino acids. CDR3 loop: CASSFLAGVNEQFF. The DNA for the CDR3 is TGTGCCAGCAGTTTTTTAGCGGGAGTCAATGAGCAGTTCTTC.

This clonotype was observed many times. The J gene is TRBJ2-5, the V gene TRBV20-1; D may correspond to TRBD1 or TRBD2 (5 bases each). From germline, CDR1 is DFQATT and CDR2 SNEGSKA (reference sequence). The CDR3 length is 14 residues. Trimming took 1 base from V and 4 from J, leaving 13 bases between them. The CDR3 sequence is CSARGAGSGETQYF. For the CDR3, the DNA is TGCAGTGCTAGAGGGGCAGGGAGCGGAGAGACCCAGTACTTC.

This clonotype turned up a few times. The chain has TRBV5-6 and TRBJ2-4, with TRBD1 identical over 9 bases. CDR3 size: 17 residues. The junction had 4 bases not matched to a gene; V was cut back by 0 bases and J by 0 bases. Germline V lookup: CDR1 SGHDT, CDR2 YYEEEE. CDR3 nucleotides: TGTGCCAGCAGCTTGGCCCGGGACAGGGTAGCCAAAAACATTCAGTACTTC. It encodes CASSLARDRVAKNIQYF.